The 16 T cell receptor beta chains reported below all come from one sample, sequenced in a study of glioma-infiltrating T cells after dendritic cell vaccination. Profiled with immunoSEQ multiplex PCR; TCRdb holds only in-frame clones, not every one. The repertoire holds 90,000 or so clones, with about 83% as singletons. The sample in question was blood, obtained before dendritic cell vaccination. Receptors were obtained from a human donor with glioblastoma.

J is TRBJ2-1 and V is TRBV18, with 12 bases lining up with TRBD1. Looked up from germline, CDR1 is KGHSH and CDR2 is LQKENI. Germline trimming cut 4 bases from V and 7 bases from J; bases unmatched to any gene: 8. This CDR3 region has 16 residues. In DNA form, the CDR3 reads TGTGCCAGCTCACGAATCCGGGACAGGGGGCTGAATGAGCAGTTCTTC. The encoded protein is CASSRIRDRGLNEQFF. The full variable domain, rest sourced from reference TRBV18 and TRBJ2-1, is NAGVMQNPRHLVRRRGQEARLRCSPMKGHSHVYWYRQLPEEGLKFMVYLQKENIIDESGMPKERFSAEFPKEGPSILRIQQVVRGDSAAYFCASSRIRDRGLNEQFFGPGTRLTVL.

V gene TRBV5-5 combines with J gene TRBJ1-1; TRBD1 is a possible D gene (5 bases). The V gene's germline CDR1 is SGHKS and CDR2 YYEKEE (reference sequence). V dropped 4 bases and J dropped 4 bases, with 11 bases sitting between them. CDR3 length: 13 residues. In DNA form, the CDR3 reads TGTGCCAGCAGCGGTCAGGGTTCCACTGAAGCTTTCTTT. Protein product: CASSGQGSTEAFF. The full variable domain, in which reference TRBV5-5 and TRBJ1-1 provide the parts outside the CDR3, is DAGVTQSPTHLIKTRGQQVTLRCSPISGHKSVSWYQQVLGQGPQFIFQYYEKEERGRGNFPDRFSARQFPNYSSELNVNALLLGDSALYLCASSGQGSTEAFFGQGTRLTVV.

The gene calls are TRBV6-6 and TRBJ2-1; 8 bases are a match to TRBD1. The CDR3 loop spans 15 amino acids. J gave up 5 bases and V 5 bases, and 8 bases lay outside the gene matches. Germline V gene data show CDR1 as MNHNY and CDR2 as SVGAGI (reference sequence). The CDR3 loop reads CASSKAGGGNNEQFF. The CDR3 DNA reads as TGTGCCAGCAGTAAGGCAGGGGGCGGTAACAATGAGCAGTTCTTC.

This clone was observed once. The chain couples TRBV5-1 to TRBJ2-7; 7 nucleotides align to TRBD2. The germline V gene encodes CDR1 SGHRS and CDR2 YFSETQ. With 1 base clipped from V and 1 base from J, the junction kept 2 bases outside the gene matches. CDR3 length: 14 amino acids. Here the CDR3 DNA reads TGCGCCAGCAGCTTGAGGCGGGAGTCCTACGAGCAGTACTTC. This codes for CASSLRRESYEQYF.

The rearrangement joins TRBV5-1 to TRBJ2-2; D is ambiguous. CDR3 length: 15 residues. V was trimmed by 0 bases and J by 2 bases, leaving 8 bases between them. The germline gives CDR1 SGHRS, CDR2 YFSETQ. CDR3 residues: CASSLGPLNTGELFF. In DNA form, the CDR3 reads TGCGCCAGCAGCTTGGGTCCACTAAACACCGGGGAGCTGTTTTTT.

This clone was observed a few times. The gene calls are TRBV15 and TRBJ2-5; D perhaps matches TRBD1 (6 bases). V was clipped by 3 bases and J by 4 bases, with 9 bases between them. This CDR3 is 13 amino acids long. CDR1 is LNHNV and CDR2 is YYDKDF in the germline V gene (reference sequence). CDR3 DNA sequence: TGTGCCACCAGCAGCCTAGGGGGAGAGACCCAGTACTTC. Its protein product is CATSSLGGETQYF.

This chain uses TRBV7-6 with TRBJ1-5; D is ambiguous. This CDR3 has 15 residues. The V and J ends lost 0 bases and 2 bases respectively, with 8 bases between them. Germline CDR1 reads SGHVS; CDR2 reads FNYEAQ. The chain's CDR3 is CASSLAHGGNQPQHF. DNA of the CDR3: TGTGCCAGCAGCTTAGCGCACGGGGGCAATCAGCCCCAGCATTTT.

The V gene is TRBV11-2, the J gene TRBJ2-7; D is unresolved. Between the trimmed V and J ends, which lost 1 base and 2 bases, there was a span of 9 bases. CDR3 length equals 14 residues. Germline V CDR1 and CDR2: SGHAT, FQNNGV. The CDR3 DNA reads as TGTGCCAGCAGCTTAGTAAGCGAAACCTACGAGCAGTACTTC. It specifies CASSLVSETYEQYF.

J is TRBJ1-5 and V is TRBV18, with 9 bases fitting TRBD1. Germline loops: CDR1 KGHSH, CDR2 LQKENI. The V segment lost 3 bases and the J segment 6 bases; nucleotides outside the gene matches: 0. This CDR3 has 13 residues. CDR3 in amino acids: CASSPDRGQPQHF. Written as DNA, the CDR3 is TGTGCCAGCTCACCGGACAGGGGTCAGCCCCAGCATTTT.

J is TRBJ1-5 and V is TRBV6-5; possible D gene TRBD1, 5 bases. V was cut by 6 bases and J by 4 bases, with 16 bases left in between. Germline CDR1 reads MNHEY; CDR2 reads SVGAGI. This CDR3 has 15 amino acids. The CDR3 region is CASRSAGQGNQPQHF. CDR3 nucleotide sequence: TGTGCCAGCAGATCAGCAGGGCAGGGTAATCAGCCCCAGCATTTT.

This chain uses TRBV5-6 with TRBJ1-1; D not resolved. Germline V lookup: CDR1 SGHDT, CDR2 YYEEEE. This CDR3 is built from 12 residues. Trimming left V 6 bases short and J 0 bases short, with 6 bases between. CDR3 in amino acids: CASTDLNTEAFF. CDR3 nucleotide sequence: TGTGCCAGCACAGATTTGAACACTGAAGCTTTCTTT.

The rearrangement links TRBV5-4 to TRBJ1-5; possible D gene TRBD1, 6 bases. Germline CDR1 and CDR2: SGHNT and YYREEE (reference sequence). The CDR3 extends over 15 amino acids. The V gene lost 0 bases and the J gene lost 2 bases, with 9 bases spanning the gap. The CDR3 protein is CASSLAPGGNQPQHF. Written as DNA, the CDR3 is TGTGCCAGCAGCTTGGCTCCAGGGGGCAATCAGCCCCAGCATTTT.

The chain carries TRBV11-2 and TRBJ2-7, with 7 positions matching TRBD1. V lost 5 bases, J lost 2 bases, and 6 bases stayed unmatched. Germline CDR1 reads SGHAT; CDR2 reads FQNNGV. This CDR3 has 14 amino acids. The CDR3 DNA is TGTGCCAGCAGCCTTGGGGGACAGACCTACGAGCAGTACTTC. Translating gives CASSLGGQTYEQYF.

This clone appeared a few times. The V call is TRBV10-3, the J call TRBJ1-5; TRBD1 might be the D (5 bases). V was cut by 3 bases and J by 9 bases, with 15 bases left in between. This CDR3 contains 14 residues. CDR1 and CDR2 (germline): ENHRY, SYGVKD. CDR3 DNA sequence: TGTGCCATCAGTGAATGGGGGGGGGTAATGCCCCAGCATTTT. Translating gives CAISEWGGVMPQHF.

This chain joins TRBV18 and TRBJ2-1, with 8 bases fitting TRBD1. There are 14 residues in the CDR3. Germline trimming cut 0 bases from V and 10 bases from J; bases unmatched to any gene: 5. Germline lookup yields CDR1 KGHSH and CDR2 LQKENI. As DNA, the CDR3 is TGTGCCAGCTCACCACCGCCAGGGGGCAACGAGCAGTTCTTC. Protein: CASSPPPGGNEQFF. Based on the CDR3 plus reference TRBV18 and TRBJ2-1, the full variable domain is NAGVMQNPRHLVRRRGQEARLRCSPMKGHSHVYWYRQLPEEGLKFMVYLQKENIIDESGMPKERFSAEFPKEGPSILRIQQVVRGDSAAYFCASSPPPGGNEQFFGPGTRLTVL.

The chain is built from TRBV6-4 and TRBJ2-1; possibly TRBD1 for D (6 bases). CDR3 size: 13 residues. Germline V gene data show CDR1 as MRHNA and CDR2 as SNTAGT. V was shortened by 11 bases and J by 4 bases, with 15 bases between the two germline ends. CDR3 loop: CAQKGVGYNEQFF. CDR3 bases: TGTGCCCAAAAGGGGGTCGGATACAATGAGCAGTTCTTC.